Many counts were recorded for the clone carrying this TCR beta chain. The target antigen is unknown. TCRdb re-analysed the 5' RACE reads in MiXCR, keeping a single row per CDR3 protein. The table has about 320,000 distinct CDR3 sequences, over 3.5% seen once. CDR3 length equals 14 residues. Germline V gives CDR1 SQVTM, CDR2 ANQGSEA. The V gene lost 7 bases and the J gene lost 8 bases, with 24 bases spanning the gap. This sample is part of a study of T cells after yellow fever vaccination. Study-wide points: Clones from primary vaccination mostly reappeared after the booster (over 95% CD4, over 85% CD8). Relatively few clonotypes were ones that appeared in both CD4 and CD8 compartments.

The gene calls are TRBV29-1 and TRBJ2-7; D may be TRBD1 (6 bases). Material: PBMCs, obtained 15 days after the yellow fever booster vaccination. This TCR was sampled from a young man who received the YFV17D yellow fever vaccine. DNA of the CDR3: TGCAGCGGTACCAAGGGGGACGGATCTGGCAAGCAGTACTTC. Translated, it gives CSGTKGDGSGKQYF.